The rows below give T cell receptor beta chains drawn from one sample of a study of molecular identifiers for immune sequencing clone quantification. A single record per CDR3 protein comes from TCRdb applying MiXCR to the PCR reads. The sample consists of some 320,000 distinct CDR3 sequences, roughly a quarter of them appearing once. Sequencing used naive CD8+ T cells from blood, with Jurkat cell RNA spiked in. The receptors were gathered from a human donor in good health. Some libraries in this study had Jurkat cell RNA spiked in. Both conserved end residues are part of each CDR3. D genes are given only for firm matches. Part of the rows lack a size; the others show once, few, many or a class for expanded clones.

CDR3 protein: CASSYSKTGGFEPQHF; CDR3 DNA: TGTGCCAGCAGTTACTCGAAGACAGGGGGCTTTGAGCCCCAGCATTTT; J gene: TRBJ1-5; V gene: TRBV6-2/TRBV6-3; CDR3 length: 16; clone size: -; D gene: TRBD1
CDR3 protein: CASSTRDREAEAFF; CDR3 DNA: TGTGCCAGCAGCACCCGGGACAGGGAGGCCGAAGCTTTCTTT; J gene: TRBJ1-1; V gene: TRBV5-6; CDR3 length: 14; clone size: few; D gene: TRBD1
CDR3 protein: CASSQDHAGQGIQPEHF; CDR3 DNA: TGCGCCAGCAGCCAAGATCACGCGGGACAGGGAATTCAGCCCGAGCATTTT; J gene: TRBJ1-5; V gene: TRBV4-3; CDR3 length: 17; clone size: -; D gene: TRBD1
CDR3 protein: CASSYSTINTEAFF; CDR3 DNA: TGTGCCAGCAGTTACTCGACCATTAACACTGAAGCTTTCTTT; J gene: TRBJ1-1; V gene: TRBV6-5; CDR3 length: 14; clone size: few; D gene: -
CDR3 protein: CASSPDLSQREQYF; CDR3 DNA: TGCGCCAGCAGCCCAGACTTGTCCCAGAGGGAGCAGTACTTC; J gene: TRBJ2-7; V gene: TRBV4-1; CDR3 length: 14; clone size: few; D gene: -
CDR3 protein: CASSQDLPSRRNTGELFF; CDR3 DNA: TGCGCCAGCAGCCAAGATCTTCCTAGCAGGAGGAACACCGGGGAGCTGTTTTTT; J gene: TRBJ2-2; V gene: TRBV4-1; CDR3 length: 18; clone size: -; D gene: -
CDR3 protein: CASGQPRTGRTEAFF; CDR3 DNA: TGTGCCAGCGGCCAACCTAGGACAGGGCGGACTGAAGCTTTCTTT; J gene: TRBJ1-1; V gene: TRBV3-1; CDR3 length: 15; clone size: -; D gene: TRBD1
CDR3 protein: CASSEAGGLKTQYF; CDR3 DNA: TGTGCCAGCAGTGAAGCGGGGGGGCTGAAGACCCAGTACTTC; J gene: TRBJ2-5; V gene: TRBV2; CDR3 length: 14; clone size: few; D gene: -
CDR3 protein: CASSQDRAAYTGELFF; CDR3 DNA: TGCGCCAGCAGCCAAGATAGGGCAGCTTACACCGGGGAGCTGTTTTTT; J gene: TRBJ2-2; V gene: TRBV4-3; CDR3 length: 16; clone size: -; D gene: -
CDR3 protein: CSARDLRTGETQYF; CDR3 DNA: TGCAGTGCTAGAGATCTAAGAACGGGGGAGACCCAGTACTTC; J gene: TRBJ2-5; V gene: TRBV20-1; CDR3 length: 14; clone size: many; D gene: -
CDR3 protein: CSAYQREGQVMFTDTQYF; CDR3 DNA: TGCAGTGCCTACCAGCGGGAGGGCCAGGTTATGTTCACAGATACGCAGTATTTT; J gene: TRBJ2-3; V gene: TRBV20-1; CDR3 length: 18; clone size: few; D gene: TRBD2
CDR3 protein: CASKGGSEQYF; CDR3 DNA: TGTGCCAGTAAGGGGGGCTCGGAGCAGTACTTC; J gene: TRBJ2-7; V gene: TRBV19; CDR3 length: 11; clone size: -; D gene: -
CDR3 protein: CSVEEQPTYDNYGYTF; CDR3 DNA: TGCAGCGTTGAAGAACAACCGACATACGATAACTATGGCTACACCTTC; J gene: TRBJ1-2; V gene: TRBV29-1; CDR3 length: 16; clone size: many; D gene: -
CDR3 protein: CASSSKETQYF; CDR3 DNA: TGTGCCAGCAGCTCGAAGGAGACCCAGTACTTC; J gene: TRBJ2-5; V gene: TRBV11-3; CDR3 length: 11; clone size: -; D gene: -
CDR3 protein: CASSQEGGGQPLLTF; CDR3 DNA: TGTGCCAGCAGCCAAGAAGGCGGGGGGCAGCCTCTCCTGACTTTC; J gene: TRBJ2-6; V gene: TRBV3-1; CDR3 length: 15; clone size: few; D gene: TRBD2
CDR3 protein: CASRTGAARSVEAFF; CDR3 DNA: TGTGCCAGCCGGACAGGGGCCGCACGGTCGGTTGAAGCTTTCTTT; J gene: TRBJ1-1; V gene: TRBV7-8; CDR3 length: 15; clone size: -; D gene: TRBD1
CDR3 protein: CASSRLGSPVLHF; CDR3 DNA: TGTGCCAGCAGTCGTCTCGGCAGTCCTGTCCTCCACTTT; J gene: TRBJ1-6; V gene: TRBV28; CDR3 length: 13; clone size: many; D gene: -
CDR3 protein: CSAEINIQYF; CDR3 DNA: TGCAGTGCGGAAATAAACATTCAGTACTTC; J gene: TRBJ2-4; V gene: TRBV20-1; CDR3 length: 10; clone size: many; D gene: -
CDR3 protein: CASFTSGTYEQYF; CDR3 DNA: TGTGCCAGCTTTACTAGCGGGACCTACGAGCAGTACTTC; J gene: TRBJ2-7; V gene: TRBV6-2/TRBV6-3; CDR3 length: 13; clone size: few; D gene: TRBD2
CDR3 protein: CASREGQQETQYF; CDR3 DNA: TGTGCCAGCAGGGAAGGACAGCAAGAGACCCAGTACTTC; J gene: TRBJ2-5; V gene: TRBV12-3/TRBV12-4; CDR3 length: 13; clone size: few; D gene: -
CDR3 protein: CAISDFEAGGGDEQFF; CDR3 DNA: TGCGCCATCAGTGACTTCGAAGCGGGAGGGGGCGATGAGCAGTTCTTC; J gene: TRBJ2-1; V gene: TRBV10-3; CDR3 length: 16; clone size: -; D gene: TRBD2
CDR3 protein: CASRSEDTSYEQYF; CDR3 DNA: TGTGCCAGCAGGTCCGAGGACACCTCCTACGAGCAGTACTTC; J gene: TRBJ2-7; V gene: TRBV28; CDR3 length: 14; clone size: -; D gene: -
CDR3 protein: CASSATGTAADTQYF; CDR3 DNA: TGTGCCAGCAGCGCGACCGGGACGGCAGCAGATACGCAGTATTTT; J gene: TRBJ2-3; V gene: TRBV7-3; CDR3 length: 15; clone size: -; D gene: -
CDR3 protein: CASSKVISLAGVTSGANVLTF; CDR3 DNA: TGTGCCAGCAGCAAAGTGATTTCGCTAGCGGGAGTCACTTCTGGGGCCAACGTCCTGACTTTC; J gene: TRBJ2-6; V gene: TRBV21-1; CDR3 length: 21; clone size: -; D gene: -
CDR3 protein: CASSESPGGSADTQYF; CDR3 DNA: TGCGCCAGCAGTGAGTCTCCGGGGGGTTCAGCAGATACGCAGTATTTT; J gene: TRBJ2-3; V gene: TRBV10-1; CDR3 length: 16; clone size: -; D gene: TRBD2
CDR3 protein: CASSLSRDYEQYF; CDR3 DNA: TGCGCCAGCAGCTTGTCTCGGGACTACGAGCAGTACTTC; J gene: TRBJ2-7; V gene: TRBV5-1; CDR3 length: 13; clone size: many; D gene: -
CDR3 protein: CASSLSVDEQYF; CDR3 DNA: TGTGCCAGCAGTTTATCCGTGGACGAGCAGTACTTC; J gene: TRBJ2-7; V gene: TRBV28; CDR3 length: 12; clone size: many; D gene: -
CDR3 protein: CSVVSRTSNTGELFF; CDR3 DNA: TGCAGCGTTGTAAGCAGAACGTCGAACACCGGGGAGCTGTTTTTT; J gene: TRBJ2-2; V gene: TRBV29-1; CDR3 length: 15; clone size: many; D gene: -
CDR3 protein: CASSSLAGGLNEQFF; CDR3 DNA: TGTGCCAGCAGCTCACTAGCGGGGGGCCTCAATGAGCAGTTCTTC; J gene: TRBJ2-1; V gene: TRBV7-9; CDR3 length: 15; clone size: many; D gene: TRBD2
CDR3 protein: CASSSPGQGRYEQYF; CDR3 DNA: TGTGCCAGCAGCTCGCCCGGACAGGGAAGGTACGAGCAGTACTTC; J gene: TRBJ2-7; V gene: TRBV7-9; CDR3 length: 15; clone size: -; D gene: TRBD1
CDR3 protein: CARRLGLGGYEQYF; CDR3 DNA: TGTGCCCGCCGCTTAGGCCTGGGTGGGTACGAGCAGTACTTC; J gene: TRBJ2-7; V gene: TRBV7-2; CDR3 length: 14; clone size: -; D gene: -
CDR3 protein: CASSLGQGANEQYF; CDR3 DNA: TGTGCCAGCAGCTTGGGACAGGGGGCCAACGAGCAGTACTTC; J gene: TRBJ2-7; V gene: TRBV5-5; CDR3 length: 14; clone size: many; D gene: TRBD1